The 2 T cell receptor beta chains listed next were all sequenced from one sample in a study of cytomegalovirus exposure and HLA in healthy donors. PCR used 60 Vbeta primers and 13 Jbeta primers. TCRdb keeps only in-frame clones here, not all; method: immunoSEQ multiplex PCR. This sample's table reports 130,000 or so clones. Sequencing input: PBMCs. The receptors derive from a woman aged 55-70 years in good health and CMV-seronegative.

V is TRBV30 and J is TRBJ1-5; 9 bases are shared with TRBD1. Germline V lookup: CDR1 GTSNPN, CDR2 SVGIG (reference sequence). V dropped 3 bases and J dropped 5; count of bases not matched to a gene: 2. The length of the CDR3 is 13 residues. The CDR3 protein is CAWRTGGHQPQHF. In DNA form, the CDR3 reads TGTGCCTGGAGGACAGGGGGTCATCAGCCCCAGCATTTT.

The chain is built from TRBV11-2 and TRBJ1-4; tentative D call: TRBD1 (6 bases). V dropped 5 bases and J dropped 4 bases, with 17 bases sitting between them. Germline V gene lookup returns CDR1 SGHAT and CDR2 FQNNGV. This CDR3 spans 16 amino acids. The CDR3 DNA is TGTGCCAGCAGCCAAAGAACCGGGACACTTAATGAAAAACTGTTTTTT. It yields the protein CASSQRTGTLNEKLFF.